Listed below are T cell receptor beta chains from one sample, sequenced in a study of CD8 T cells in ankylosing spondylitis. TCRdb redid the calling of the 5' RACE reads with MiXCR, one entry per CDR3 protein. This sample yields some 180,000 distinct CDR3 sequences, of which 15% to 20% are seen a single time; approximately 4.3% belongs to the top ten. What was sequenced was blood, either unsorted or a sorted T cell fraction (not recorded which). These receptors all stem from a male donor aged 10-29 years with ankylosing spondylitis or in good health (not recorded which). Both conserved end residues are part of each CDR3. A D gene is named only where the DNA matches it firmly. The size of a clone is reported for some rows only, either as once, few or many, or as a class for expanded clones.

j_gene	v_gene	abundance	d_gene	CDR3nt	CDR3aa
TRBJ2-2	TRBV10-3	many	TRBD2	TGTGCCACCGGGGGGGCGCTCGGGGAGCTGTTTTTT	CATGGALGELFF
TRBJ2-5	TRBV7-8	many	TRBD2	TGTGCCAGCAGCTTATTGGTCGAGACTAGCGGGAGGGAAGGAGAGACCCAGTACTTC	CASSLLVETSGREGETQYF
TRBJ2-1	TRBV7-6	.	.	TGTGCCAGCAGCCCGGGGAGGGGGGCCTACAATGAGCAGTTCTTC	CASSPGRGAYNEQFF
TRBJ2-7	TRBV20-1	.	TRBD2	TGCAGTGCTAGACCGGGACTAGCGGTACACTACGAGCAGTACTTC	CSARPGLAVHYEQYF
TRBJ2-3	TRBV6-4	many	TRBD1	TGTGCCAGCAGTTTCGGACAGGGGGTTGATACGCAGTATTTT	CASSFGQGVDTQYF
TRBJ2-7	TRBV12-3/TRBV12-4	many	.	TGTGCCAGCAGTTTAGAGGGGGGTCTCACCTACGAGCAGTACTTC	CASSLEGGLTYEQYF
TRBJ2-5	TRBV20-1	.	.	TGCAGTGCCCAACGCAGTGGGGCCCAAGAGACCCAGTACTTC	CSAQRSGAQETQYF
TRBJ2-7	TRBV14	many	TRBD2	TGTGCCAGCAGCCAAGGACTAGCGGGAGGAGGCGAGCAGTACTTC	CASSQGLAGGGEQYF
TRBJ2-3	TRBV29-1	many	.	TGCAGCGTTGAAATTACCCGAAGCACAGATACGCAGTATTTT	CSVEITRSTDTQYF
TRBJ1-6	TRBV30	many	.	TGTGCCTGGAGTGTATCTCAGCTTCGGATGAGGCGTAATTCACCCCTCCACTTT	CAWSVSQLRMRRNSPLHF
TRBJ2-1	TRBV5-6	.	.	TGTGCCAGCAGCTTGAGGCTAGCAGATAGCTACAATGAGCAGTTCTTC	CASSLRLADSYNEQFF
TRBJ1-5	TRBV5-4	.	.	TGTGCCAGCAGCTTACCGGGACCAAATCAGCCCCAGCATTTT	CASSLPGPNQPQHF
TRBJ2-5	TRBV7-9	many	.	TGTGCCAGCAGCTTAGCGACGGGAGACTTC	CASSLATGDF
TRBJ1-2	TRBV15	.	.	TGTGCCACCAGCGCACAGGGACTTAACTATGGCTACACCTTC	CATSAQGLNYGYTF
TRBJ2-1	TRBV7-9	many	.	TGTGCCAGCAGCATACCTACACCGGGCCCAGAGGGGGTCTTC	CASSIPTPGPEGVF
TRBJ2-7	TRBV10-3	many	.	TGTGCCATCAGTGAGCATTTAGTCTCCTACGAGCAGTACTTC	CAISEHLVSYEQYF
TRBJ2-2	TRBV12-3/TRBV12-4	many	.	TGTGCCAGCAGTTTATCTCTAAACACCGGGGAGCTGTTTTTT	CASSLSLNTGELFF
TRBJ2-7	TRBV7-9	many	.	TGTGCCAGCAGCTTAGCCAGGGCACGGTCCTACGAGCAGTACTTC	CASSLARARSYEQYF
TRBJ2-5	TRBV6-2/TRBV6-3	.	.	TGTGCCAGCAGTGCTAAGATTATTCGGGAGACCCAGTACTTC	CASSAKIIRETQYF
TRBJ2-7	TRBV30	many	.	TGTGCCTGGAGTGTGCAGGGGACAAACTACGAGCAGTACTTC	CAWSVQGTNYEQYF
TRBJ1-5	TRBV28	many	.	TGTGCCAGCTGGACTTTACGGCAGCCCCAGCATTTT	CASWTLRQPQHF
TRBJ2-2	TRBV3-1	many	.	TGTGCCAGCAGCCAAGATTTGGTTACCGGGGAGCTGTTTTTT	CASSQDLVTGELFF
TRBJ2-3	TRBV18	.	TRBD2	TGTGTCAGCTCAATGCGGGAGGGGCACACAGATACGCAGTATTTT	CVSSMREGHTDTQYF
TRBJ2-7	TRBV7-9	many	TRBD2	TGTGCCAGCAGTTCAGAGCGGGAGTTGTTCTACGAGCAGTACTTC	CASSSERELFYEQYF
TRBJ1-2	TRBV4-1	many	.	TGCGCCAGCCGGAAGGGGGATTATGGCTACACCTTC	CASRKGDYGYTF
TRBJ2-5	TRBV12-3/TRBV12-4	many	.	TGTGCCAGCAGCCCAGACGTCGCCCAAGAGACCCAGTACTTC	CASSPDVAQETQYF
TRBJ2-1	TRBV24-1	many	TRBD2	TGTGCCACCAGTGGGGGGTCTAGCGGGAGGGCCGTTGAGCAGTTCTTC	CATSGGSSGRAVEQFF
TRBJ2-1	TRBV4-1	.	.	TGCGCCAGCAGCCAAGATCTGGGCCGGGACCCCTCCTACAATGAGCAGTTCTTC	CASSQDLGRDPSYNEQFF
TRBJ1-2	TRBV29-1	.	.	TGCAGCGTTGTGGAAGCTAACTATGGCTACACCTTC	CSVVEANYGYTF
TRBJ2-3	TRBV20-1	many	.	TGCAGTGCTAGAGATCCACGGGCTAGCATCTTTACAGATACGCAGTATTTT	CSARDPRASIFTDTQYF
TRBJ1-1	TRBV12-3/TRBV12-4	.	TRBD1	TGTGCCAGCAGTGTCAACAGGGGAACCCACATAATGAACACTGAAGCTTTCTTT	CASSVNRGTHIMNTEAFF
TRBJ2-1	TRBV7-6	.	.	TGTGCCAGCAGCACCGGGGGAGCTCGCCACAATGAGCAGTTCTTC	CASSTGGARHNEQFF
TRBJ2-1	TRBV29-1	.	TRBD1	TGCAGCGTTGAAGGTCCGGGACAGGGGATGTTCTTC	CSVEGPGQGMFF
TRBJ2-1	TRBV20-1	.	.	TGCAGTGCTATCATGGGCAGGGGCATCAATGAGCAGTTCTTC	CSAIMGRGINEQFF
TRBJ2-7	TRBV9	many	.	TGTGCCAGCAGCGTAGTCGCGGGCGAGCAGTACTTC	CASSVVAGEQYF
TRBJ1-3	TRBV12-3/TRBV12-4	many	.	TGTGCCAGCAGTTTACAGGGACTTTCTGGAAACACCATATATTTT	CASSLQGLSGNTIYF
TRBJ2-5	TRBV11-3	.	TRBD1	TGTGCCAGCAGACCAAGACAGGGTGGCCAAGAGACCCAGTACTTC	CASRPRQGGQETQYF
TRBJ2-1	TRBV5-1	many	TRBD2	TGCGCCAGCAGCCTGACTAGCGGGAGCTATGAGCAGTTCTTC	CASSLTSGSYEQFF
TRBJ2-3	TRBV19	few	.	TGTGCCAGTAGCACGGAGGGTATAACCACAGATACGCAGTATTTT	CASSTEGITTDTQYF